The clone carrying this T cell receptor (beta chain) has ten or more counts. In every sequencing run, more than 170 million TCR-beta sequences were generated from 15-18 subjects. TCRdb redid the calling of the 5' RACE reads with MiXCR, one entry per CDR3 protein. Of around 27,000 distinct CDR3 sequences in the sample, around 15% were seen once. In germline, CDR1 is DFQATT, CDR2 SNEGSKA (reference sequence). V shed 5 bases and J 6 bases; nucleotides not matched to a gene: 7. The CDR3 is 13 residues long. The study used blood bank volunteers in Maryland, USA, as healthy controls. Unsorted libraries were generated from 2 million PBMCs held at -80 degrees C. These data come from a study of neurological immune-mediated disorders.

The sequencing input was PBMCs. This receptor was obtained from a man between 70 and 80 years old in good health. The chain recombines TRBV20-1 with TRBJ2-7, with 10 bases that match TRBD1. CDR3 sequence (DNA): TGCAGTGCTGTGGGACAGGGGTCAATCGAGCAGTACTTC. Residues: CSAVGQGSIEQYF.